This T cell receptor beta chain stems from a study of blood T cell repertoires in COVID-19. Study-level background: PBMCs, B-cell-depleted T cells, or T cells were the source of the cDNA or gDNA that made up the material.

CDR1 and CDR2 from the germline V gene are MNHNY and SVGAGI (reference sequence). CDR3 length equals 15 residues. V was clipped by 10 bases and J by 3 bases; unmatched bases: 9. The data were produced by immunoSEQ multiplex PCR, yet TCRdb's version contains in-frame clones alone and is incomplete. This sample carries under 300,000 clones, approximately 90% of them seen once, and the ten largest clones take 2% to 2.5%. The sequencing input was peripheral blood. The TCR was taken from a middle-aged woman who had recovered from COVID-19. The chain carries TRBV6-6 and TRBJ1-5, with 10 bases identical to TRBD1. The CDR3 reads CATTGTGAFNQPQHF. CDR3 bases: TGTGCCACCACTGGGACAGGGGCCTTCAATCAGCCCCAGCATTTT.